The 15 T cell receptor beta chains given below trace back to one sample, sequenced in a study of identical twins. TCRdb re-called the 5' RACE reads with MiXCR, one entry per CDR3 protein. The data hold 460,000 or so distinct CDR3 sequences, with 14% observed a single time. Another study also made use of these data, one on yellow fever vaccine responses in identical twins.

Specimen: CD4+ T cells sorted from blood. Receptor source: a woman aged 18-29 years in good health.

The J gene is TRBJ2-7, the V gene TRBV27; 9 positions agree with TRBD1. V shed 5 bases, J shed 3 bases, and the junction held 8 bases outside the gene matches. Germline V lookup: CDR1 MNHEY, CDR2 SMNVEV (reference sequence). The CDR3 sequence is 15 residues long. CDR3 nucleotides: TGTGCCAGCAGTAAAGCCACAGGGGGCAACTACGAGCAGTACTTC. Encoded protein: CASSKATGGNYEQYF.

The chain uses TRBV30 and TRBJ1-5; 8 positions agree with TRBD1. J lost 6 bases, V lost 3 bases, and 4 bases had no gene match. Germline values: CDR1 GTSNPN, CDR2 SVGIG (reference sequence). The CDR3 has 13 amino acids. The CDR3 sequence is CAWSETGVQPQHF. The CDR3 coding sequence is TGTGCCTGGAGCGAGACAGGGGTTCAGCCCCAGCATTTT.

This clonotype was detected a few times. As DNA, the CDR3 is TGTGCCAGCAGTGTTACCGGACCAAACACCGGGGAGCTGTTTTTT. Its translation is CASSVTGPNTGELFF. This chain uses TRBV2 with TRBJ2-2; D gene unclear. The CDR3 length is 15 residues. The V end was cut by 4 bases, the J end by 2 bases, with 11 bases between. CDR1 is SNHLY, CDR2 FYNNEI, per germline. Full variable domain (rest looked up from reference TRBV2 and TRBJ2-2): EPEVTQTPSHQVTQMGQEVILRCVPISNHLYFYWYRQILGQKVEFLVSFYNNEISEKSEIFDDQFSVERPDGSNFTLKIRSTKLEDSAMYFCASSVTGPNTGELFFGEGSRLTVL.

The chain is built from TRBV4-1 and TRBJ2-2, with TRBD1 matching over 10 bases. The CDR3 has 15 residues. V lost 6 bases, J lost 5 bases, and 6 bases stayed unmatched. CDR1 is MGHRA and CDR2 is YSYEKL in the germline V gene. The CDR3 sequence is CASSGTGVSTGELFF. The CDR3 DNA reads TGCGCCAGCAGTGGGACAGGGGTCTCTACCGGGGAGCTGTTTTTT.

The J gene is TRBJ2-7, the V gene TRBV7-9; no clear D gene. Germline CDR1 SEHNR, CDR2 FQNEAQ (reference sequence). The CDR3 spans 13 residues. V was trimmed by 5 bases and J by 4 bases, leaving 12 bases between them. The CDR3 region has the DNA TGTGCCAGCAGCCCTGATTTCCCGTACGAGCAGTACTTC. It yields the protein CASSPDFPYEQYF.

The V and J genes are TRBV5-6 and TRBJ2-6; D unclear. Looked up from germline, CDR1 is SGHDT and CDR2 is YYEEEE. The V end was cut by 2 bases, the J end by 0 bases, with 12 bases between. The CDR3 contains 17 residues. The CDR3, as DNA: TGTGCCAGCAGCTTTATCCGGAGTTTCTCTGGGGCCAACGTCCTGACTTTC. As protein: CASSFIRSFSGANVLTF.

CDR3 residues: CAWSVHNGGYTF. The CDR3 DNA reads TGTGCCTGGAGTGTACACAATGGTGGCTACACCTTC. This chain joins TRBV30 and TRBJ1-2; D is uncertain. Germline CDR1 reads GTSNPN; CDR2 reads SVGIG (reference sequence). Trimming removed 0 bases from V and 7 bases from J, with 9 bases in between. The CDR3 has 12 amino acids.

The V gene is TRBV6-1, the J gene TRBJ2-7; D might be TRBD1 or TRBD2, each matching 5 bases. This CDR3 is 16 amino acids long. Germline V gene sequence: CDR1 MNHNS, CDR2 SASEGT. Trimming removed 6 bases at V and 6 bases at J, with 24 bases between. This chain's CDR3 is CASRQLSTGASREQYF. CDR3 coding DNA: TGTGCCAGCAGGCAACTTTCCACCGGGGCCTCGCGCGAGCAGTACTTC.

This clonotype was seen more than once but under ten times. This chain joins TRBV19 and TRBJ2-7; D gene uncertain. The germline V gene has CDR1 LNHDA and CDR2 SQIVND (reference sequence). Trimming pared 3 bases from V and 1 base from J, leaving 10 bases between. This CDR3 has 14 amino acids. CDR3 sequence (DNA): TGTGCCAGTAGTATTGCCCCGGCTTCCTACGAGCAGTACTTC. It is translated as CASSIAPASYEQYF.

This clonotype was recorded many times. The V call is TRBV29-1, the J call TRBJ2-3; D unclear. CDR3 length: 9 residues. With 7 bases removed from V and 5 bases from J, the gap between germline ends came to 4 bases. Germline V gene data show CDR1 as SQVTM and CDR2 as ANQGSEA. CDR3 bases: TGCAGCGCCGGAGATACGCAGTATTTT. Amino acid sequence: CSAGDTQYF.

This clonotype was found once. A read error may explain this, as a much larger clone is one base away. The V gene is TRBV29-1, the J gene TRBJ2-3; possible D gene TRBD1, 6 bases. CDR3 length: 15 residues. The germline gives CDR1 SQVTM, CDR2 ANQGSEA. As DNA, the CDR3 is TGCATCGTCCTCCCCCGGGACACCGGCACAGATACGCAGTATTTT. Translating gives CIVLPRDTGTDTQYF.

This clonotype was detected many times. V is TRBV27 and J is TRBJ2-7; TRBD2 aligns across 9 bases. The V and J ends lost 6 bases and 3 bases, in that order; junction bases with no gene match: 6. The CDR3 is 14 residues long. Germline V CDR1 and CDR2: MNHEY, SMNVEV (reference sequence). The CDR3 is CASSPGLAIYEQYF. In DNA form, the CDR3 reads TGTGCCAGCAGCCCGGGACTAGCTATCTACGAGCAGTACTTC.

This clonotype was observed a handful of times. The chain uses TRBV6-5 and TRBJ1-2; no clear D gene. Trimming shortened V by 8 bases and J by 4 bases, and 8 bases separated the two germline ends. The CDR3 has 11 amino acids. Germline CDR1 MNHEY, CDR2 SVGAGI. DNA for the CDR3: TGTGCCAGCCGTATTGGCTATGGCTACACCTTC. Its translation: CASRIGYGYTF.

This clonotype has only a few counts. This rearrangement joins TRBV29-1 to TRBJ2-7, with 10 bases matching TRBD2. This CDR3 contains 13 residues. Germline V gene sequence: CDR1 SQVTM, CDR2 ANQGSEA. With 4 bases clipped from V and 5 bases from J, the junction kept 5 bases outside the gene matches. DNA of the CDR3: TGCAGCGTTGGAGCGGGAGGGGGACACGAGCAGTACTTC. It encodes CSVGAGGGHEQYF.

This clonotype has a handful of counts. This chain links TRBV14 with TRBJ2-7; 9 nucleotides align to TRBD2. Germline trimming cut 0 bases from V and 7 bases from J; bases unmatched to any gene: 10. Germline CDR1 and CDR2: SGHDN and FVKESK. This CDR3 comprises 16 residues. The CDR3 DNA follows: TGTGCCAGCAGCCAAGATCCTCGCGGGAGGGCCCAGGAGCAGTACTTC. This codes for CASSQDPRGRAQEQYF.